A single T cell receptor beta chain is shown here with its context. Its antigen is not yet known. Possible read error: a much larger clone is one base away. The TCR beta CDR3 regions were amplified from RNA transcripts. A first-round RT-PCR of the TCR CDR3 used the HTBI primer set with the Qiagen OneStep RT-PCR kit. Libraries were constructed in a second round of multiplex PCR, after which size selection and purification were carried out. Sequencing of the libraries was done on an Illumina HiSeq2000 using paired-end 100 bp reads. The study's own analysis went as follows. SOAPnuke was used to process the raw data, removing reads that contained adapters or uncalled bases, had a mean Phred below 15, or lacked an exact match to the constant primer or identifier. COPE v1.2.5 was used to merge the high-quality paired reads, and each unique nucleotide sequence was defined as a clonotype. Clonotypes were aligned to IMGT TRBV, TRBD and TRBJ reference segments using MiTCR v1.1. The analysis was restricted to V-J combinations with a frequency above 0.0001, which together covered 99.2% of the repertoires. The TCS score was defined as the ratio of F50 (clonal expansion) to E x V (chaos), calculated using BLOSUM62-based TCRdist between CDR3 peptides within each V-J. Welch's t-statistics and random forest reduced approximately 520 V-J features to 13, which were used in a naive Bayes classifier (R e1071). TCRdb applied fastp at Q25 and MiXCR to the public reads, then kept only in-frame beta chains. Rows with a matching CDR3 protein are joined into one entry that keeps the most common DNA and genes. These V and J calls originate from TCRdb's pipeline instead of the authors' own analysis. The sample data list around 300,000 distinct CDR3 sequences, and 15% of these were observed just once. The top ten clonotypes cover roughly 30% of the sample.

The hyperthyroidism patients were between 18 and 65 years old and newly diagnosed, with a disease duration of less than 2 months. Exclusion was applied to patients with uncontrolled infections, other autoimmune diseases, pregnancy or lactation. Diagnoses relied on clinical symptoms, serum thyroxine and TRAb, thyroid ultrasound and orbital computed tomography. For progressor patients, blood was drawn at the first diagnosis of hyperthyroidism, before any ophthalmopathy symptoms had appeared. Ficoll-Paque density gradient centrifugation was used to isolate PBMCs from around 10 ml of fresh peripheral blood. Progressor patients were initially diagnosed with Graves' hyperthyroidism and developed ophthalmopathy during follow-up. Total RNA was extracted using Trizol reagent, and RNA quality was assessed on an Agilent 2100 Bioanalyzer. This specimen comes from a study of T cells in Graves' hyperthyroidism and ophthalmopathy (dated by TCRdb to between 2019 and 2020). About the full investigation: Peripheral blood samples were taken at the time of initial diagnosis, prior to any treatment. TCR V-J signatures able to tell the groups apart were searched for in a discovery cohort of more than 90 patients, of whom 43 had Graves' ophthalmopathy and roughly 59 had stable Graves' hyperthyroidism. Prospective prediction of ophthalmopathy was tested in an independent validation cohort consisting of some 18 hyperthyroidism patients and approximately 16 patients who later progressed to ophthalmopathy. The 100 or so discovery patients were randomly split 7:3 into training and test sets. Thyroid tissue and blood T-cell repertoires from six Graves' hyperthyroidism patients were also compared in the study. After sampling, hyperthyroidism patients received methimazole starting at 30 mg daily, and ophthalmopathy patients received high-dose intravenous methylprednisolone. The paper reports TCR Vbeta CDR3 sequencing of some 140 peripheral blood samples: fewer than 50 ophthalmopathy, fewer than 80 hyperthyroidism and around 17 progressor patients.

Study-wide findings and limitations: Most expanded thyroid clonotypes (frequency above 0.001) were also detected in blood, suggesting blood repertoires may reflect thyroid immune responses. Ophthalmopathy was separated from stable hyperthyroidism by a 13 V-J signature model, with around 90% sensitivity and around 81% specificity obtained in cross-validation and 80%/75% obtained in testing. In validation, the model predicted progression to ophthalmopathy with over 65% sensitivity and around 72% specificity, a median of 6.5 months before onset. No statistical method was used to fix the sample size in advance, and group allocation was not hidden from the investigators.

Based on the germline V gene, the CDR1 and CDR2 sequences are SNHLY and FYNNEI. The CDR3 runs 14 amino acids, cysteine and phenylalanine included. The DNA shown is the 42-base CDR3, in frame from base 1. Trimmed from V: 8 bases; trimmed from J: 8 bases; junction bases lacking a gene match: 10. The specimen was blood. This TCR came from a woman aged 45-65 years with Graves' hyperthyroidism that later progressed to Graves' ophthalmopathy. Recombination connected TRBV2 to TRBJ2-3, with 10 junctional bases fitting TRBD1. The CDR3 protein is CASGDRGIPGTQYF. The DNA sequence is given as TGTGCCAGCGGGGACAGGGGAATCCCAGGTACGCAGTATTTT. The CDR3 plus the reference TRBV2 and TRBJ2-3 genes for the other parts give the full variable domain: EPEVTQTPSHQVTQMGQEVILRCVPISNHLYFYWYRQILGQKVEFLVSFYNNEISEKSEIFDDQFSVERPDGSNFTLKIRSTKLEDSAMYFCASGDRGIPGTQYFGPGTRLTVL.